This entry describes one TCR beta chain. This sample was included in a study of blood T cell repertoires in COVID-19. Across the whole study: Samples representing acute and convalescent COVID-19 were sourced from the United States, Italy and Spain. Nucleic acid was either cDNA or gDNA, and it came from T cells, B-cell-depleted T cells, or PBMCs.

The protocol was immunoSEQ multiplex PCR, while the TCRdb copy is restricted to in-frame clones and leaves out a portion. The table has 250,000 to 300,000 clones, roughly 88% seen once; the top ten hold about 2.5%. CDR3 size: 15 residues. The germline CDR1 and CDR2 sequences are LGHDT and YNNKEL (reference sequence). Germline trimming cut 3 bases from V and 10 bases from J; bases unmatched to any gene: 11. This clonotype was sampled from a woman between 40 and 50 years old with acute COVID-19. Sequencing used PBMCs or T cells enriched from blood (not recorded which). This chain links TRBV3-1 (or the pseudogene TRBV3-2) with TRBJ2-3; 9 bases align to TRBD2. The CDR3, as DNA: TGTGCCAGCAGCCAGGGCGGGAGGGCCGTTCAGGCGCAGTATTTT. Its protein product is CASSQGGRAVQAQYF.